This T cell receptor beta chain originates from a study of shared clonotypes between healthy human individuals. Looking at the study overall: A donor's plate count was three for CD4 naive and three for CD4 memory; CD8 naive had two and CD8 memory one.

TCRdb keeps only in-frame clones here, not all; method: immunoSEQ multiplex PCR. The repertoire holds some 1,600,000 clones, 95% to 99% seen once, with about 0.45% in the top ten. There are 13 residues in the CDR3. In germline, CDR1 is MNHEY, CDR2 SVGAGI. Trimming stripped 6 bases from V and 3 bases from J, with 12 bases between. The sequence came from a man younger than 45 in good health. Sequencing was carried out using naive CD4+ T cells sorted from blood. Noted subset: CD45RA+ positively selected. The chain links TRBV6-5 to TRBJ2-7, with D possibly matching TRBD2 (6 bases). CDR3 bases: TGTGCCAGCAGCGCTGCCGGGAGCTACGAGCAGTACTTC. Amino acid sequence: CASSAAGSYEQYF.